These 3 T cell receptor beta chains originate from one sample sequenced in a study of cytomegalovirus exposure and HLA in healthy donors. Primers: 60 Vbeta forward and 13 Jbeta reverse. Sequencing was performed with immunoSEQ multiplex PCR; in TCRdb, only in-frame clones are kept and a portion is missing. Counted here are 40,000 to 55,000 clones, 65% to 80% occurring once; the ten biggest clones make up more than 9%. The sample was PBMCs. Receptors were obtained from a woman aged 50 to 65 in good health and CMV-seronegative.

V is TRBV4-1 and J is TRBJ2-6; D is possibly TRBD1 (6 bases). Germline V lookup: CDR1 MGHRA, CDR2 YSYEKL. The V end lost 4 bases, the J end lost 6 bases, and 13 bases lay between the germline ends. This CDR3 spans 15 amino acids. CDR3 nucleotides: TGCGCCAGCAGCCTCGGAAGGGACAAGGCCAACGTCCTGACTTTC. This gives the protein CASSLGRDKANVLTF.

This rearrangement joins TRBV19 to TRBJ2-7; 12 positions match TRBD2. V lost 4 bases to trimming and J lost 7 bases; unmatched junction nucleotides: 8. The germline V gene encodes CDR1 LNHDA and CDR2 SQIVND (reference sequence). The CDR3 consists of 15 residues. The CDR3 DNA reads TGTGCCAGTAGTACCCTAGCGGGAGGGAGATATGAGCAGTACTTC. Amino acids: CASSTLAGGRYEQYF. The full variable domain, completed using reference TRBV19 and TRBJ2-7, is DGGITQSPKYLFRKEGQNVTLSCEQNLNHDAMYWYRQDPGQGLRLIYYSQIVNDFQKGDIAEGYSVSREKKESFPLTVTSAQKNPTAFYLCASSTLAGGRYEQYFGPGTRLTVT.

DNA for the CDR3: TGCAGCGCCACGGGACAAGGCGTCAATGAGCAGTTCTTC. Translated, it gives CSATGQGVNEQFF. This chain links TRBV29-1 with TRBJ2-1; possible D gene TRBD1, 6 bases. Germline CDR1 reads SQVTM; CDR2 reads ANQGSEA. This CDR3 has 13 residues. The V end was cut by 7 bases, the J end by 6 bases, with 16 bases between.